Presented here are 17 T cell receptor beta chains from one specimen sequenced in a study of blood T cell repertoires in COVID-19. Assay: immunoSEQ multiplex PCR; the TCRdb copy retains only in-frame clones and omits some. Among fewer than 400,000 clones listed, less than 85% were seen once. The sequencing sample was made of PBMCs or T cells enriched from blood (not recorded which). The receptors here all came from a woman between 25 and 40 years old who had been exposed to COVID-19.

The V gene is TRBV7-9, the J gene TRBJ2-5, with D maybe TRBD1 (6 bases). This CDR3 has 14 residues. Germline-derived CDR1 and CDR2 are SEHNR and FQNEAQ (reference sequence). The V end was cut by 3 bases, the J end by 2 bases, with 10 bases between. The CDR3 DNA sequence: TGTGCCAGCAGCTTGACAGGTTATCAAGAGACCCAGTACTTC. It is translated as CASSLTGYQETQYF. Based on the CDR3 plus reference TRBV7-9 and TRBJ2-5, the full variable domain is DTGVSQNPRHKITKRGQNVTFRCDPISEHNRLYWYRQTLGQGPEFLTYFQNEAQLEKSRLLSDRFSAERPKGSFSTLEIQRTEQGDSAMYLCASSLTGYQETQYFGPGTRLLVL.

The CDR3 here is CATTGGKYQPQHF. The CDR3 DNA reads as TGTGCCACCACGGGGGGAAAATATCAGCCCCAGCATTTT. The chain carries TRBV19 and TRBJ1-5; possible D gene TRBD1, 5 bases. V was shortened by 10 bases and J by 5 bases, with 15 bases between the two germline ends. The CDR3 extends over 13 amino acids. Germline CDR1 LNHDA, CDR2 SQIVND (reference sequence).

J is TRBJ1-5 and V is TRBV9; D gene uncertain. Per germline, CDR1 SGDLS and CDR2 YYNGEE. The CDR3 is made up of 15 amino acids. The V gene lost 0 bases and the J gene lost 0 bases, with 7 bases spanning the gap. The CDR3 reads CASSVGGNSNQPQHF. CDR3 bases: TGTGCCAGCAGCGTAGGCGGGAATAGCAATCAGCCCCAGCATTTT. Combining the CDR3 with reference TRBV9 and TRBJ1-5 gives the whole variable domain DSGVTQTPKHLITATGQRVTLRCSPRSGDLSVYWYQQSLDQGLQFLIQYYNGEERAKGNILERFSAQQFPDLHSELNLSSLELGDSALYFCASSVGGNSNQPQHFGDGTRLSIL.

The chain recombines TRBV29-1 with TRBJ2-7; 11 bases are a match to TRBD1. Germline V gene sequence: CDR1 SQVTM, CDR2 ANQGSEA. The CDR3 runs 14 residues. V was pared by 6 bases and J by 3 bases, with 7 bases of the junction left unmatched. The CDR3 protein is CSVRGQGDLYEQYF. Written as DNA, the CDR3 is TGCAGCGTGAGGGGACAGGGGGATCTCTACGAGCAGTACTTC.

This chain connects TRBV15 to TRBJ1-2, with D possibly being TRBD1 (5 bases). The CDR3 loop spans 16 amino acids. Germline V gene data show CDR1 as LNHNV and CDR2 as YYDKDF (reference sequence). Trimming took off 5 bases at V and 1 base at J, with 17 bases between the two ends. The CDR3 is CATSPSPTGFNYGYTF. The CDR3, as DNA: TGTGCCACCAGCCCCTCCCCCACAGGTTTTAACTATGGCTACACCTTC. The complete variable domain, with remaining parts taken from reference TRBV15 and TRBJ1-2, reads DAMVIQNPRYQVTQFGKPVTLSCSQTLNHNVMYWYQQKSSQAPKLLFHYYDKDFNNEADTPDNFQSRRPNTSFCFLDIRSPGLGDTAMYLCATSPSPTGFNYGYTFGSGTRLTVV.

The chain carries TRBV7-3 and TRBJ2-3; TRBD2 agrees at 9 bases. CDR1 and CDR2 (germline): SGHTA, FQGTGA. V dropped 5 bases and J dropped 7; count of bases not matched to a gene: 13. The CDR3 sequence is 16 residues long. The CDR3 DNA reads TGTGCCAGCAGCCCCGTTAGCGGGGGCTTGGTGAATACGCAGTATTTT. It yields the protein CASSPVSGGLVNTQYF.

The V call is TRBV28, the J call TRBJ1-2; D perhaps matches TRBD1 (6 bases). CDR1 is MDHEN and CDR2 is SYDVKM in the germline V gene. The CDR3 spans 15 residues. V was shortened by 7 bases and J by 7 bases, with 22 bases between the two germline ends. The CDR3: CASIKGGGPEIGYTF. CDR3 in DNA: TGTGCCAGCATCAAAGGTGGGGGCCCGGAGATTGGCTACACCTTC.

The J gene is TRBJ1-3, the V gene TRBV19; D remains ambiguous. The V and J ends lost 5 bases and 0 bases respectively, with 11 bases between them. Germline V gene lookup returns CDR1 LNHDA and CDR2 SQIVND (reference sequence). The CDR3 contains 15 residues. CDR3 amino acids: CASSQHLVSGNTIYF. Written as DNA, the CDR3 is TGTGCCAGTAGTCAGCATCTAGTCTCTGGAAACACCATATATTTT.

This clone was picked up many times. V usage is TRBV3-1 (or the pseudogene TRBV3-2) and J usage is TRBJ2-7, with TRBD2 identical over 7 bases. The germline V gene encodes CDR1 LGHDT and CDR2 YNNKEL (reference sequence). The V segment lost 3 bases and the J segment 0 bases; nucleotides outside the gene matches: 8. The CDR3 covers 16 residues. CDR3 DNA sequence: TGTGCCAGCAGCCAGGGGGGGACTCCCACCTCCTACGAGCAGTACTTC. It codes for CASSQGGTPTSYEQYF.

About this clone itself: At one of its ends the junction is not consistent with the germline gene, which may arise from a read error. CDR3: CASGLITELNSGELFF. As DNA, the CDR3 is TGTGCTAGTGGTTTGATAACAGAATTGAACTCCGGGGAGCTGTTTTTT. This chain joins TRBV12-5 and TRBJ2-2; the D is unclear. The CDR3 sequence is 16 residues long. Germline lookup yields CDR1 LGHNT and CDR2 FRNRAP.

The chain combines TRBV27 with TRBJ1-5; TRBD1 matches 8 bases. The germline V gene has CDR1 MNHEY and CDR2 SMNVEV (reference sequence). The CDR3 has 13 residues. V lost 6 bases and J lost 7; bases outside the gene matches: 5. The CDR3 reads CASSRGLGQPQHF. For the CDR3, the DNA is TGTGCCAGCAGCAGGGGGCTGGGACAGCCCCAGCATTTT.

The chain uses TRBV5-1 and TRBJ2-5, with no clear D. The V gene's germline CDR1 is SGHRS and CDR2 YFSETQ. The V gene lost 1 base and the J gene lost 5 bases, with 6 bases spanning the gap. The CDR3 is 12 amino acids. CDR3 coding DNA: TGCGCCAGCAGCTTGCCTACCGAGACCCAGTACTTC. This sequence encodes CASSLPTETQYF. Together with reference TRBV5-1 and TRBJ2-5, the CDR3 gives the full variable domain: KAGVTQTPRYLIKTRGQQVTLSCSPISGHRSVSWYQQTPGQGLQFLFEYFSETQRNKGNFPGRFSGRQFSNSRSEMNVSTLELGDSALYLCASSLPTETQYFGPGTRLLVL.

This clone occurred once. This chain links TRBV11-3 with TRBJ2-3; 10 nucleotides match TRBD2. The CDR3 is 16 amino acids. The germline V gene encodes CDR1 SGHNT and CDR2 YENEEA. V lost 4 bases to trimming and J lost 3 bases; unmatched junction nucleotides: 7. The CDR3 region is CASSSPSGSGTDTQYF. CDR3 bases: TGTGCCAGCAGCTCACCTAGCGGGAGTGGGACAGATACGCAGTATTTT. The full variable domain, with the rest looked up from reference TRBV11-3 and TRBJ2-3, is EAGVVQSPRYKIIEKKQPVAFWCNPISGHNTLYWYLQNLGQGPELLIRYENEEAVDDSQLPKDRFSAERLKGVDSTLKIQPAELGDSAVYLCASSSPSGSGTDTQYFGPGTRLTVL.

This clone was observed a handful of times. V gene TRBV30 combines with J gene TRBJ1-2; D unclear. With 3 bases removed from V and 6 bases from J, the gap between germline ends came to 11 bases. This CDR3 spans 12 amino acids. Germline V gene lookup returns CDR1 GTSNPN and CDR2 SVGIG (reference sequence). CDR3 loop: CAWSHSGNGYTF. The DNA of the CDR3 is TGTGCCTGGAGCCACTCGGGGAATGGCTACACCTTC.

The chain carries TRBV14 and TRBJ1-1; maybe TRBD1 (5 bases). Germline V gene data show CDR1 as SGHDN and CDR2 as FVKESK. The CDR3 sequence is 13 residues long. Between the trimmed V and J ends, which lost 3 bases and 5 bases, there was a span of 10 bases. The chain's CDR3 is CASSQMGRTEAFF. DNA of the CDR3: TGTGCCAGCAGCCAGATGGGGCGTACTGAAGCTTTCTTT.

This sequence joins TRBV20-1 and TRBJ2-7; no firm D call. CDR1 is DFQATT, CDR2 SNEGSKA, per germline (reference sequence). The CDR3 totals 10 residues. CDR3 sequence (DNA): TGCAGCGCACATGACTACGAGCAGTACTTC. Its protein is CSAHDYEQYF.

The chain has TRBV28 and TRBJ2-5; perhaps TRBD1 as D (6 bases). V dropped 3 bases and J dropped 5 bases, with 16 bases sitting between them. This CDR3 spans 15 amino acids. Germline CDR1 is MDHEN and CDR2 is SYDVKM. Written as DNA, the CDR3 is TGTGCCAGCAGTTTTTCCAGGGGAGCGCGCGAGACCCAGTACTTC. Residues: CASSFSRGARETQYF.